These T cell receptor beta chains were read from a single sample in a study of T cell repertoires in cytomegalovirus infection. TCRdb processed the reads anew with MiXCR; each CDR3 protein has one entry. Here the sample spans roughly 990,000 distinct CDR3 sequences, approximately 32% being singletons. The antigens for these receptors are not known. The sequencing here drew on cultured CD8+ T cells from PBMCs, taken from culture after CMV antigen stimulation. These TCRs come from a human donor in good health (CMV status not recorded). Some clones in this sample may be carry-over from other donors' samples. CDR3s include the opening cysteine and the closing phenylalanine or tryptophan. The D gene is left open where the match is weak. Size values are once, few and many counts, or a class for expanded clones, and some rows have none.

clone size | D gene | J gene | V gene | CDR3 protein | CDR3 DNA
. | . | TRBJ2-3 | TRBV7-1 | CASSQRGGISTDTQYF | TGTGCCAGCAGCCAACGTGGTGGGATTAGCACAGATACGCAGTATTTT
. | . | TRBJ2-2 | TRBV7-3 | CASSPRDTIVTGELFF | TGTGCCAGCAGCCCCCGGGACACAATAGTCACCGGGGAGCTGTTTTTT
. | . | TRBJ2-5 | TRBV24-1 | CATSAGDHYQETQYF | TGTGCCACCAGTGCAGGGGACCACTACCAAGAGACCCAGTACTTC
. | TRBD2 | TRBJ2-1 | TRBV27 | CASSPTSGGTEQFF | TGTGCCAGCAGTCCAACTAGCGGGGGAACCGAGCAGTTCTTC
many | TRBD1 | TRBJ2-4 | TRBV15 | CATSSPIRDRVAKNIQYF | TGTGCCACCAGCAGCCCTATCCGGGACAGAGTAGCCAAAAACATTCAGTACTTC
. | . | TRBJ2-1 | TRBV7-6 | CASSLGEGYYNEQFF | TGTGCCAGCAGCTTAGGTGAGGGGTATTACAATGAGCAGTTCTTC
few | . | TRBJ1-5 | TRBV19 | CASSAGRSLGQPQHF | TGTGCCAGTAGTGCCGGACGGAGCCTCGGTCAGCCCCAGCATTTT
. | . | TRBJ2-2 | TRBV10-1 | CASSERQIQTGELFF | TGCGCCAGCAGTGAGCGTCAGATTCAAACCGGGGAGCTGTTTTTT
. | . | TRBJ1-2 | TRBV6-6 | CASSYGVNGEHYGYTF | TGTGCCAGCAGTTACGGTGTAAACGGGGAGCACTATGGCTACACCTTC
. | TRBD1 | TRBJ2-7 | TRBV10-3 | CAIRTWDRGIYEQYF | TGTGCCATCAGGACATGGGACAGGGGGATCTACGAGCAGTACTTC
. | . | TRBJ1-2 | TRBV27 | CASSLSGAAGYTF | TGTGCCAGCAGTTTGTCAGGGGCGGCCGGCTACACCTTC
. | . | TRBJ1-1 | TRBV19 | CASSPMGVGTTEAFF | TGTGCCAGTAGCCCTATGGGAGTGGGTACCACTGAAGCTTTCTTT
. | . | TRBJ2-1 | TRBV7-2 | CVSSLKPLEANSYDEQFF | TGTGTCAGCAGCTTAAAACCCCTGGAGGCGAATTCTTACGATGAGCAGTTCTTC
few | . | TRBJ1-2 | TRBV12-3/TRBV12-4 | CASSFVRYGYTF | TGTGCCAGCAGTTTTGTCCGATATGGCTACACCTTC
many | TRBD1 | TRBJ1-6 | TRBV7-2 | CASSLAQTGVDSPLHF | TGTGCCAGCAGCTTAGCGCAGACAGGGGTTGACTCACCCCTCCACTTT
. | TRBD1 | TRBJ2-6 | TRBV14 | CASSQDEFSGTGPSGANVLTF | TGTGCCAGCAGCCAAGACGAATTTTCCGGGACAGGGCCCTCTGGGGCCAACGTCCTGACTTTC
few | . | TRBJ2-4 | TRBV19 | CASSTDGKNIQYF | TGTGCCAGTAGTACGGACGGAAAAAACATTCAGTACTTC
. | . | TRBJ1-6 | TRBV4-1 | CASSHGPSSYNSPLHF | TGCGCCAGCAGCCACGGCCCGAGCTCCTATAATTCACCCCTCCACTTT
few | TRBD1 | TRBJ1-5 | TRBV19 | CASSLTGEQPQHF | TGTGCCAGTAGTCTCACAGGGGAACAGCCCCAGCATTTT
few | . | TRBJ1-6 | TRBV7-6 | CASSLAAGNSPLHF | TGTGCTAGCAGCTTAGCTGCGGGGAATTCACCCCTCCACTTT
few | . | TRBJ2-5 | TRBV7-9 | CASRHRAQETQYF | TGTGCCAGCAGACACAGGGCCCAAGAGACCCAGTACTTC
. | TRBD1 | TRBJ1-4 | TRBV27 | CASNTGGANEKLFF | TGTGCCAGCAACACAGGGGGCGCTAATGAAAAACTGTTTTTT
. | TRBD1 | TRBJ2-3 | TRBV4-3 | CASSEGQGAGDTQYF | TGCGCCAGCAGCGAGGGACAGGGGGCAGGAGATACGCAGTATTTT
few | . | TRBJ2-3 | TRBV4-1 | CASSPALATDTQYF | TGCGCCAGCAGCCCCGCCCTAGCGACAGATACGCAGTATTTT
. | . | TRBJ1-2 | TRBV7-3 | CASRQGSESSYGYTF | TGTGCCAGCAGACAGGGATCGGAGTCTAGCTATGGCTACACCTTC
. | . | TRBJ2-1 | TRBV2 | CASPGGREQFF | TGTGCCAGCCCCGGAGGCCGTGAGCAGTTCTTC
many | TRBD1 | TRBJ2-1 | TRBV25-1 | CASSGVTGQGGNEQFF | TGTGCCAGCAGTGGGGTTACGGGACAGGGAGGTAATGAGCAGTTCTTC
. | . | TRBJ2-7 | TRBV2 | CASSELPEQYF | TGTGCCAGCAGTGAGCTGCCTGAGCAGTACTTC
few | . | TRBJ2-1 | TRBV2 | CASSEGTSFYNEQFF | TGTGCCAGCAGTGAAGGGACTTCTTTCTACAATGAGCAGTTCTTC
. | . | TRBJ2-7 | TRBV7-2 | CASSLAEGNYEQYF | TGTGCCAGCAGCTTAGCGGAAGGGAACTACGAGCAGTACTTC
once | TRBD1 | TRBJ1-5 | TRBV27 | CASSFTGVDQPQHF | TGTGCCAGCAGTTTCACAGGGGTAGATCAGCCCCAGCATTTT
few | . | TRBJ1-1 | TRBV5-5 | CASSSRLLDGMNTEAFF | TGTGCCAGCAGCTCCCGTTTACTAGACGGAATGAACACTGAAGCTTTCTTT
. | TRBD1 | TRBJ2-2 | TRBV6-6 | CASSYGQGAGGELFF | TGTGCCAGCAGTTATGGGCAGGGGGCAGGTGGGGAGCTGTTTTTT
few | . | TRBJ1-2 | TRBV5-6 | CASSLRDILNF | TGTGCCAGCAGCTTGAGAGACATATTGAACTTC
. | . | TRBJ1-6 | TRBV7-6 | CASSLEVSPSYNSPLHF | TGTGCCAGCAGCTTAGAAGTCAGCCCCTCCTATAATTCACCCCTCCACTTT
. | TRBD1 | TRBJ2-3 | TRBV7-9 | CASSLTGGITDTQYF | TGTGCCAGCAGCCTGACAGGGGGCATCACAGATACGCAGTATTTT
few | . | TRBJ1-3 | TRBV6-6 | CASSYSESSGNTIYF | TGTGCCAGCAGTTACTCGGAGAGCTCTGGAAACACCATATATTTT
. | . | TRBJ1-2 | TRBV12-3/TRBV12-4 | CASSFAGSYYGYTF | TGTGCCAGCAGTTTCGCCGGGAGTTACTATGGCTACACCTTC
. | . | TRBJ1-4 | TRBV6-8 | CASSTSPLGTNEKLFF | TGTGCCAGCAGTACTTCTCCCTTAGGAACTAATGAAAAACTGTTTTTT
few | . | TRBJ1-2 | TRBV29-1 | CSVEDHINYGYTF | TGCAGCGTTGAAGATCACATTAACTATGGCTACACCTTC
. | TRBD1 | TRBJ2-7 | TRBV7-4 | CASSLEGALGEQYF | TGTGCCAGCAGCCTCGAGGGGGCGTTGGGCGAGCAGTACTTC
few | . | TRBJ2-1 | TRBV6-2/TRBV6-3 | CASSYSWGLASYNEQFF | TGTGCCAGCAGTTACTCGTGGGGGTTAGCCTCCTACAATGAGCAGTTCTTC
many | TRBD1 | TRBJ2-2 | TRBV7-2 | CASSPYTGASGELFF | TGTGCCAGCAGCCCCTACACAGGGGCAAGCGGGGAGCTGTTTTTT
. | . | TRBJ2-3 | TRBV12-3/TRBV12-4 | CASAGGRSPYTQYF | TGTGCCAGCGCCGGGGGCAGATCGCCATATACGCAGTATTTT
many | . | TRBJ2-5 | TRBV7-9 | CASSEEGYQETQYF | TGTGCCAGCAGCGAGGAGGGATACCAAGAGACCCAGTACTTC
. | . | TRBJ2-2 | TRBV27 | CASGSFQGGGTGELFF | TGTGCCAGCGGATCGTTCCAGGGTGGGGGAACCGGGGAGCTGTTTTTT
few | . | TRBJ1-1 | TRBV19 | CASRSSVNTEAFF | TGTGCCAGTAGAAGTTCGGTGAACACTGAAGCTTTCTTT
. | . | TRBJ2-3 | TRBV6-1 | CASSESPEYTDTQYF | TGTGCCAGCAGTGAAAGCCCGGAATACACAGATACGCAGTATTTT
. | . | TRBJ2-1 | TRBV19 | CASSSGTVKFF | TGTGCCAGTAGTTCCGGGACGGTCAAGTTCTTC
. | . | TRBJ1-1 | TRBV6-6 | CASSQEGGGAQAFF | TGTGCCAGCAGTCAGGAAGGGGGGGGGGCCCAAGCTTTCTTT
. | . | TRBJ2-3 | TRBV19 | CASSIGLIRDEDTQYF | TGTGCCAGTAGTATAGGGCTAATCCGGGATGAAGATACGCAGTATTTT
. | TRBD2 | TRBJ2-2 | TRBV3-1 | CASSQGLAGGPGTGELFF | TGTGCCAGCAGCCAAGGACTAGCGGGGGGGCCTGGCACCGGGGAGCTGTTTTTT